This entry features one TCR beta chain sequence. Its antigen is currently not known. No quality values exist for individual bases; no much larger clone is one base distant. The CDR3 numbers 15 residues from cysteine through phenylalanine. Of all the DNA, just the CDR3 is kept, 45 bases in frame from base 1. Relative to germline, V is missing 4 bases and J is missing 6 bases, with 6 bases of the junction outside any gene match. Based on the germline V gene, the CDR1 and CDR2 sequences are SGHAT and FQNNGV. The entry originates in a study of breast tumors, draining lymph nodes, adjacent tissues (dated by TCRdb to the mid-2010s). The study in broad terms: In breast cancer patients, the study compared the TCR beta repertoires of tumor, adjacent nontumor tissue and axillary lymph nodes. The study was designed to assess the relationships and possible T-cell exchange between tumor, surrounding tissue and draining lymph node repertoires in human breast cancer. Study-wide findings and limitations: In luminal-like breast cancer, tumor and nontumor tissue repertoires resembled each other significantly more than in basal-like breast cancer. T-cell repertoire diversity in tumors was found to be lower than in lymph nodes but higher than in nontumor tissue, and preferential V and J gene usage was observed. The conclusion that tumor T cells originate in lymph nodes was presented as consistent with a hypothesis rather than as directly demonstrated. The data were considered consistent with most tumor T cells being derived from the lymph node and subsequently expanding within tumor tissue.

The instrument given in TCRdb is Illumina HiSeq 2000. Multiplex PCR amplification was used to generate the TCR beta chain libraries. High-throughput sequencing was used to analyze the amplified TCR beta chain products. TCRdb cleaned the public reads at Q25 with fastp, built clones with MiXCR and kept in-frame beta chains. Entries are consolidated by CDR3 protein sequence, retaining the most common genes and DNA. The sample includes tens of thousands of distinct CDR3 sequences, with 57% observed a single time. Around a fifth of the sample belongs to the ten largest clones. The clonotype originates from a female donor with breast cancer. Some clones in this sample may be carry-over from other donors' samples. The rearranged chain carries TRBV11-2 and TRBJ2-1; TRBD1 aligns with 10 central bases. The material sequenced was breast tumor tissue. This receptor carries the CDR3 CASSSGTGVSNEQFF. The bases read TGTGCCAGCAGCTCCGGGACAGGGGTTTCCAATGAGCAGTTCTTC.